The 31 T cell receptor beta chains below come from one sample, sequenced in a study of glioma-infiltrating T cells. Using RNA template, CDR3s of TCR alpha and beta were amplified with iRepertoire arm-PCR. TCRdb used MiXCR to reprocess the multiplex PCR reads, holding one entry per CDR3 protein. In the table there are 90,000 to 110,000 distinct CDR3 sequences, under 30% of which are singletons. The specimen sequenced was glioma tissue, nonneoplastic brain tissue, or PBMCs (not recorded which). Receptors originate from a human donor with low-grade glioma or glioblastoma, undergoing nonglioma brain surgery, or in good health (not recorded which).

In this sample, this clonotype turned up many times. The gene calls are TRBV28 and TRBJ1-3; 11 bases are shared with TRBD1. J was trimmed by 10 bases and V by 4 bases; bases with no gene match: 9. This CDR3 region has 15 residues. The germline V gene encodes CDR1 MDHEN and CDR2 SYDVKM. The CDR3 sequence: CASSSWTGGKGTIYF. The CDR3 DNA sequence: TGTGCCAGCAGTTCTTGGACAGGGGGCAAAGGGACCATATATTTT.

Ten or more counts support this clonotype. CDR3 residues: CSARVGSATYGYTF. For the CDR3, the DNA is TGCAGTGCTAGAGTGGGGTCGGCTACCTATGGCTACACCTTC. This chain uses TRBV20-1 with TRBJ1-2; no firm D call. The germline V and J ends were trimmed by 1 base and 4 bases, with 13 bases remaining between them. The CDR3 is made up of 14 amino acids. Germline V gives CDR1 DFQATT, CDR2 SNEGSKA (reference sequence).

In this sample, this clonotype turned up many times. The chain couples TRBV3-1 to TRBJ1-3; unclear D gene. The CDR3 has 13 residues. V was shortened by 6 bases and J by 4 bases, with 10 bases between the two germline ends. CDR1 and CDR2 (germline): LGHDT, YNNKEL (reference sequence). The DNA of the CDR3 is TGTGCCAGCAGAGGGTCCCCGGGAAACACCATATATTTT. This translates into CASRGSPGNTIYF.

This clonotype was observed at least ten times. The chain is built from TRBV20-1 and TRBJ1-2, with D unresolved. CDR3 size: 12 residues. Per the germline V gene, CDR1 is DFQATT and CDR2 is SNEGSKA (reference sequence). Trimming cost V 6 bases and J 4 bases, with 12 bases left between them. CDR3 sequence reads: CSAPPSVYGYTF. Here the CDR3 DNA reads TGCAGTGCCCCCCCCTCGGTCTATGGCTACACCTTC.

This clonotype appeared many times. The chain is built from TRBV19 and TRBJ1-5; D gene uncertain. CDR1 LNHDA and CDR2 SQIVND come from the germline V gene (reference sequence). The CDR3 has 16 residues. Trimming removed 8 bases from V and 5 bases from J, with 22 bases in between. CDR3 protein: CASSAGRPRGYQPQHF. CDR3 sequence (DNA): TGTGCCAGTTCCGCTGGGCGCCCCAGAGGGTATCAGCCCCAGCATTTT.

Concerning this clonotype: A much larger clonotype is one base distant, so this may be a read error. The chain uses TRBV28 and TRBJ2-4; D assignment may be TRBD1 or TRBD2 (6 bases each). The CDR3 consists of 14 residues. With 8 bases removed from V and 9 bases from J, the gap between germline ends came to 20 bases. Looked up from germline, CDR1 is MDHEN and CDR2 is SYDVKM. The CDR3 region is CASGPVGGATIQYF. The CDR3 DNA follows: TGTGCCAGCGGCCCCGTGGGGGGCGCGACCATTCAGTACTTC.

This clonotype was detected ten times or more. This rearrangement joins TRBV3-1 to TRBJ2-5, with D possibly being TRBD1 or TRBD2 (5 bases each). V was cut by 2 bases and J by 1 base, with 17 bases left in between. The CDR3 spans 17 residues. Germline loops: CDR1 LGHDT, CDR2 YNNKEL (reference sequence). The DNA of the CDR3 is TGTGCCAGCAGCCAACCCTACGCCGCAGGGAGCCAAGAGACCCAGTACTTC. As protein: CASSQPYAAGSQETQYF.

This clonotype was seen repeatedly, ten times or more. This sequence joins TRBV9 and TRBJ1-2; possibly TRBD1 for D (5 bases). Looked up from germline, CDR1 is SGDLS and CDR2 is YYNGEE. V shed 3 bases and J shed 8 bases, with 14 bases lying between them. CDR3 size: 13 residues. For the CDR3, the DNA is TGTGCCAGCAGCGACGGGACTTCCTGGGGCTACACCTTC. Protein product: CASSDGTSWGYTF. Together with reference TRBV9 and TRBJ1-2, the CDR3 gives the full variable domain: DSGVTQTPKHLITATGQRVTLRCSPRSGDLSVYWYQQSLDQGLQFLIQYYNGEERAKGNILERFSAQQFPDLHSELNLSSLELGDSALYFCASSDGTSWGYTFGSGTRLTVV.

A few counts support this clonotype. The V gene is TRBV12-3 or TRBV12-4, the J gene TRBJ1-1; D not resolved. The germline V and J ends were trimmed by 1 base and 1 base, with 10 bases remaining between them. The CDR3 consists of 15 residues. The CDR3 is CASSLVRDWNTEAFF. In nucleotides, the CDR3 is TGTGCCAGCAGTTTAGTGCGAGACTGGAACACTGAAGCTTTCTTT.

This clonotype appeared many times. CDR3 loop: CASSPELGDYGYTF. The CDR3 nucleotides read TGTGCCAGCAGCCCCGAGCTAGGAGACTATGGCTACACCTTC. The rearrangement links TRBV6-4 to TRBJ1-2, with no clear D. The V end lost 6 bases, the J end lost 3 bases, and 14 bases lay between the germline ends. The CDR3 totals 14 residues. The germline V gene encodes CDR1 MRHNA and CDR2 SNTAGT.

This clonotype came up many times. J is TRBJ2-1 and V is TRBV2, with D uncertain. Germline V lookup: CDR1 SNHLY, CDR2 FYNNEI. Deletions cut 5 bases from V and 5 bases from J, with 10 bases between. This CDR3 is 13 amino acids long. CDR3 sequence reads: CASSIQIDNEQFF. CDR3 in DNA: TGTGCCAGCAGTATACAGATAGACAATGAGCAGTTCTTC.

This clonotype has ten or more counts. The chain uses TRBV18 and TRBJ1-6; TRBD1 might be the D (5 bases). The CDR3 runs 15 residues. Deletions cut 5 bases from V and 7 bases from J, with 15 bases between. Germline V lookup: CDR1 KGHSH, CDR2 LQKENI. CDR3 nucleotide sequence: TGTGCCAGCTCAGATATGGGGACGGGCAATTCACCCCTCCACTTT. Its protein product is CASSDMGTGNSPLHF.

This clonotype was picked up many times. This chain links TRBV7-3 with TRBJ2-5; D gene ambiguous. CDR1 is SGHTA, CDR2 FQGTGA, per germline. Trimming stripped 2 bases from V and 1 base from J, with 5 bases between. The CDR3 is 13 residues long. The CDR3 nucleotides are TGTGCCAGCAGCTTATCGGCCCAAGAGACCCAGTACTTC. The encoded protein is CASSLSAQETQYF.

Comment on this clonotype: This sequence may be a read error, since a much larger clone differs from it by one base. V gene TRBV7-3 combines with J gene TRBJ2-3, with TRBD2 matching 9 bases. The CDR3 covers 16 residues. CDR1 and CDR2 (germline): SGHTA, FQGTGA. CDR3 bases: TGTGCCAGCAGCTTTGTAGCGGGGGAGTTCACAGATACGCAGGATTTT. As protein: CASSFVAGEFTDTQDF.

Only a few counts were recorded for this clonotype. The V call is TRBV30, the J call TRBJ1-3, with unresolved D. Per germline, CDR1 GTSNPN and CDR2 SVGIG (reference sequence). This CDR3 comprises 15 residues. The ends were cut back, 8 bases at V and 0 bases at J, with 17 bases in the middle. CDR3 in amino acids: CAVGPDGNSGNTIYF. In DNA, the CDR3 is TGTGCCGTAGGGCCTGACGGAAACTCTGGAAACACCATATATTTT.

This clonotype was seen only a few times. The J gene is TRBJ2-7, the V gene TRBV10-3; D not resolved. Between the trimmed V and J ends, which lost 2 bases and 0 bases, there was a span of 8 bases. CDR1 and CDR2 (germline): ENHRY, SYGVKD. CDR3 length equals 14 residues. CDR3 sequence reads: CAISEVTPSYEQYF. The CDR3, as DNA: TGTGCCATCAGTGAGGTGACACCCTCCTACGAGCAGTACTTC.

This clonotype showed up just a few times. The rearrangement joins TRBV6-1 to TRBJ2-1; D is possibly TRBD1 or TRBD2 (5 bases each). Germline-derived CDR1 and CDR2 are MNHNS and SASEGT. The CDR3 length is 13 residues. The ends were cut back, 6 bases at V and 6 bases at J, with 12 bases in the middle. The CDR3, as DNA: TGTGCCAGCAGACCCGGGACCCGCAATGAGCAGTTCTTC. This sequence encodes CASRPGTRNEQFF.

In this sample, this clonotype turned up a few times. A read error may explain this, as a much larger clone is one base away. The chain employs TRBV7-2 and TRBJ2-3, with 10 bases that match TRBD2. CDR3 size: 15 residues. V was pared by 7 bases and J by 6 bases, with 10 bases of the junction left unmatched. In germline, CDR1 is SGHTA, CDR2 FQGNSA. CDR3 protein: CASNPSGGAYDTQYF. The CDR3 region has the DNA TGTGCCAGCAACCCCAGCGGGGGGGCGTATGATACGCAGTATTTT.

There are many counts of this clonotype. The CDR3 nucleotides read TGTGCCAGCAGTTTCCTAGCGGGGGGGTACGAGCAGTACTTC. Its translation is CASSFLAGGYEQYF. This rearrangement joins TRBV27 to TRBJ2-7, with TRBD2 matching 12 bases. The length of the CDR3 is 14 residues. Losses at the gene ends were 3 bases for V and 4 bases for J; bases not matched to a gene: 1. CDR1 and CDR2 from the germline V gene are MNHEY and SMNVEV (reference sequence).

This clonotype was picked up a small number of times. V gene TRBV11-2 combines with J gene TRBJ2-1; D might be TRBD1 (6 bases). The CDR3 consists of 18 residues. Germline V gene data show CDR1 as SGHAT and CDR2 as FQNNGV. V was cut by 5 bases and J by 9 bases, with 29 bases left in between. The CDR3 region is CASSPYPDRSSESTEQFF. The CDR3 DNA reads as TGTGCCAGCAGCCCCTATCCCGACAGGTCGTCCGAGTCCACTGAGCAGTTCTTC.

A note on this clonotype: A read error is possible here, since a much larger clone lies one base away. CDR3 in amino acids: CSVDQGLGDTEAFF. The CDR3 region has the DNA TGCAGCGTTGATCAGGGGTTGGGTGACACTGAAGCTTTCTTT. The gene calls are TRBV29-1 and TRBJ1-1; D is possibly TRBD1 (6 bases). CDR1 and CDR2 from the germline V gene are SQVTM and ANQGSEA. This CDR3 contains 14 residues. Trimming shortened V by 3 bases and J by 3 bases, and 14 bases separated the two germline ends.

This clonotype has a count of ten or more. The rearrangement uses TRBV20-1 and TRBJ1-1, with unresolved D. Between the trimmed V and J ends, which lost 3 bases and 7 bases, there was a span of 9 bases. In germline, CDR1 is DFQATT, CDR2 SNEGSKA (reference sequence). The CDR3 contains 11 residues. The DNA for the CDR3 is TGCAGTGCTAGGGACCGCGGTGAAGCTTTCTTT. It is translated as CSARDRGEAFF.

This clonotype was seen repeatedly, ten times or more. The J gene is TRBJ1-3, the V gene TRBV15, with D perhaps matching TRBD1 (5 bases). The V end was cut by 0 bases, the J end by 3 bases, with 9 bases between. In germline, CDR1 is LNHNV, CDR2 YYDKDF (reference sequence). This CDR3 has 15 amino acids. The CDR3 DNA is TGTGCCACCAGCAGAGATATGGGGGTTGGAAACACCATATATTTT. Translating gives CATSRDMGVGNTIYF.

The V call is TRBV30, the J call TRBJ2-1; TRBD1 matches at 8 bases. J gave up 1 base and V 4 bases, and 3 bases lay outside the gene matches. CDR1 and CDR2 (germline): GTSNPN, SVGIG (reference sequence). The CDR3 is 14 residues long. CDR3 DNA: TGTGCCTGGAAGGGACAGGTATCCTACAATGAGCAGTTCTTC. The encoded protein is CAWKGQVSYNEQFF.

This clonotype has ten or more counts. This chain connects TRBV20-1 to TRBJ1-1; possible D gene TRBD1, 6 bases. This CDR3 spans 16 amino acids. The V gene's germline CDR1 is DFQATT and CDR2 SNEGSKA (reference sequence). The germline V and J ends were trimmed by 5 bases and 5 bases, with 24 bases remaining between them. CDR3: CSASTPTGLEGTEAFF. The CDR3 DNA follows: TGCAGTGCTTCGACCCCGACAGGCCTCGAGGGGACTGAAGCTTTCTTT.

V gene TRBV20-1 combines with J gene TRBJ1-1; D not resolved. Germline values: CDR1 DFQATT, CDR2 SNEGSKA (reference sequence). Trimming stripped 5 bases from V and 0 bases from J, with 13 bases between. This CDR3 has 14 residues. The CDR3 coding sequence is TGCAGTGCTGCACCTAAAACCTTGAACACTGAAGCTTTCTTT. Protein product: CSAAPKTLNTEAFF.

In the case of this clonotype: Just one base apart from a much larger clone, this may be a read error. The DNA is omitted, as the CDR3 cannot be located on it reliably, and the CDR3 follows TCRdb's listing. V usage is TRBV7-2 and J usage is TRBJ2-1; TRBD2, as called in the table, went unchecked against the DNA. Termini included, the CDR3 measures 16 amino acids. From germline, CDR1 is SGHTA and CDR2 FQGNSA. CDR3 region: CASSLVKVAGGNEHFF.

This clonotype was counted at least ten times. The rearrangement joins TRBV10-3 to TRBJ1-1; possibly TRBD1 for D (6 bases). Germline V gene lookup returns CDR1 ENHRY and CDR2 SYGVKD. This CDR3 has 16 residues. Deletions cut 0 bases from V and 1 base from J, with 12 bases between. CDR3 protein: CAISESKGESNTEAFF. CDR3 in DNA: TGTGCCATCAGTGAGTCGAAGGGGGAATCGAACACTGAAGCTTTCTTT.

Points on this clonotype: With a much larger clone just one base away, this may be a read error. The V gene is TRBV2, the J gene TRBJ2-7, with no clear D. Germline CDR1 is SNHLY and CDR2 is FYNNEI. The CDR3 loop spans 16 amino acids. V shed 6 bases and J shed 2 bases, with 20 bases lying between them. The DNA of the CDR3 is TGTGCCAGCAGCCGAGTTAGGGCTTTAGGCCCCTACGAGCAGTACTTC. It translates to CASSRVRALGPYEQYF. Looking up the rest from reference TRBV2 and TRBJ2-7 gives the full variable domain: EPEVTQTPSHQVTQMGQEVILRCVPISNHLYFYWYRQILGQKVEFLVSFYNNEISEKSEIFDDQFSVERPDGSNFTLKIRSTKLEDSAMYFCASSRVRALGPYEQYFGPGTRLTVT.

This clonotype was picked up many times. This sequence joins TRBV20-1 and TRBJ1-4; D gene ambiguous. V was trimmed by 1 base and J by 2 bases, leaving 11 bases between them. CDR1 and CDR2 from the germline V gene are DFQATT and SNEGSKA (reference sequence). The CDR3 loop spans 15 amino acids. The DNA of the CDR3 is TGCAGTGCTAGAGTTCGGGGTGCTACTAATGAAAAACTGTTTTTT. It yields the protein CSARVRGATNEKLFF.

To note about this clonotype: Given a much more abundant clone one base away, this may be a read error. This chain connects TRBV7-2 to TRBJ2-5; D call uncertain. The length of the CDR3 is 12 residues. Germline assignment: CDR1 SGHTA and CDR2 FQGNSA. The CDR3 reads CASSFYLETRYF. CDR3 DNA sequence: TGTGCCAGCAGCTTTTATCTAGAGACCCGGTACTTC.